What follows describes a single TCR beta chain. To make TCR beta libraries, researchers used iRepertoire HTBI primers and Arm-PCR of CDR3 regions. MiXCR was run by TCRdb on the multiplex PCR reads, yielding one entry per CDR3 protein. The sample lists a few hundred thousand distinct CDR3 sequences, under 25% occurring once. This entry comes from a study of regulatory T cells in long-lasting Graves disease. V lost 0 bases to trimming and J lost 3 bases, with 13 bases between them. The germline gives CDR1 SGHAT, CDR2 FQNNGV. There are 16 residues in the CDR3. Specified time point: persistent/refractory GD, antithyroid drugs over 5 years with positive TRAb. RNA from PBMCs was the source of the TCR library. Patient provenance is recorded as an endocrinology department in Xi'an, China.

The sequence was obtained from a female donor with Graves disease. The chain joins TRBV11-2 to TRBJ2-3; D is undetermined. The starting material was peripheral blood mononuclear cells (PBMCs), obtained when the disease was refractory, from a patient treated with antithyroid drugs. CDR3 DNA sequence: TGTGCCAGCAGCTTAGAGTTCAGATCATCAACAGATACGCAGTATTTT. Residues: CASSLEFRSSTDTQYF.